These 10 T cell receptor beta chains came from one sample sequenced in a study of blood T cell repertoires in COVID-19. This table comes from immunoSEQ multiplex PCR, and its TCRdb copy is limited to in-frame clones, with some not included. The sample records about 260,000 clones, approximately 88% being singletons. The sequencing sample was made of peripheral blood. All receptors derive from a human donor in a cohort sampled during active COVID-19.

V gene TRBV4-3 combines with J gene TRBJ1-2; TRBD1 aligns across 8 bases. Trimming cost V 4 bases and J 4 bases; bases outside gene matches: 20. Germline loops: CDR1 LGHNA, CDR2 YSLEER. The CDR3 covers 19 residues. The CDR3 bases are TGCGCCAGCAGCCGCCTAGGGCTGACAGGGGCCGCCGATACCTATGGCTACACCTTC. It is translated as CASSRLGLTGAADTYGYTF.

This clone was observed a handful of times. This chain joins TRBV5-8 and TRBJ1-2; D unresolved. Per germline, CDR1 SGHTS and CDR2 YDEGEE. V shed 0 bases and J shed 2 bases, with 8 bases lying between them. The CDR3 has 14 residues. The CDR3 DNA follows: TGTGCCAGCAGCTTGGTGGGCCAGAACTATGGCTACACCTTC. This codes for CASSLVGQNYGYTF.

This chain connects TRBV5-5 to TRBJ2-7; possibly TRBD1 for D (5 bases). Trimming removed 2 bases at V and 2 bases at J, with 14 bases between. Germline CDR1 reads SGHKS; CDR2 reads YYEKEE (reference sequence). The CDR3 length is 15 residues. CDR3 DNA sequence: TGTGCCAGCAGCTTCAGGGTTCTGGAAACCTACGAGCAGTACTTC. Amino acid sequence: CASSFRVLETYEQYF.

This clone occurred a few times. The chain employs TRBV19 and TRBJ1-5, with D possibly matching TRBD1 (6 bases). The CDR3 extends over 15 amino acids. Per germline, CDR1 LNHDA and CDR2 SQIVND (reference sequence). Trimming removed 3 bases at V and 2 bases at J, with 11 bases between. CDR3 nucleotide sequence: TGTGCCAGTAGTATGGTCGCAGGGGGCAATCAGCCCCAGCATTTT. Translating it yields CASSMVAGGNQPQHF.

The V call is TRBV7-2, the J call TRBJ2-1; 7 positions match TRBD1. V shed 5 bases, J shed 8 bases, and the junction held 15 bases outside the gene matches. Per germline, CDR1 SGHTA and CDR2 FQGNSA. The CDR3 consists of 16 residues. CDR3 residues: CASSVPPFQGGDEQFF. CDR3 DNA sequence: TGTGCCAGCAGCGTTCCCCCCTTTCAAGGGGGCGATGAGCAGTTCTTC.

The V call is TRBV3-1 (or the pseudogene TRBV3-2), the J call TRBJ2-6, with TRBD1 matching 9 bases. With 5 bases clipped from V and 0 bases from J, the junction kept 8 bases outside the gene matches. This CDR3 spans 18 amino acids. The germline V gene encodes CDR1 LGHDT and CDR2 YNNKEL (reference sequence). CDR3 residues: CASSFTGQGPSGANVLTF. CDR3 sequence (DNA): TGTGCCAGCAGCTTCACGGGACAGGGACCCTCTGGGGCCAACGTCCTGACTTTC.

V gene TRBV6-2 or TRBV6-3 combines with J gene TRBJ1-3; D is perhaps TRBD1 (5 bases). Germline V gene data show CDR1 as MNHEY and CDR2 as SVGEGT. This CDR3 spans 15 amino acids. Trimming stripped 5 bases from V and 0 bases from J, with 11 bases between. DNA of the CDR3: TGTGCCAGCAGTGCCGGACAAATCTCTGGAAACACCATATATTTT. It yields the protein CASSAGQISGNTIYF.

The rearrangement joins TRBV6-2 or TRBV6-3 to TRBJ2-7, with 8 bases that match TRBD2. With 5 bases clipped from V and 3 bases from J, the junction kept 12 bases outside the gene matches. Germline-derived CDR1 and CDR2 are MNHEY and SVGEGT. This CDR3 comprises 16 residues. The CDR3 protein is CASSTSLAGISYEQYF. CDR3 DNA sequence: TGTGCCAGCAGTACCAGCTTAGCGGGGATAAGCTACGAGCAGTACTTC.

The chain uses TRBV11-2 and TRBJ2-1; 10 positions match TRBD2. Looked up from germline, CDR1 is SGHAT and CDR2 is FQNNGV. The trim removed 4 bases at V and 2 bases at J, leaving 8 bases unmatched. The CDR3 has 17 amino acids. Written as DNA, the CDR3 is TGTGCCAGCAGCTCGACCCTAGCGGGAGAACCCTACAATGAGCAGTTCTTC. Translation gives CASSSTLAGEPYNEQFF.

This chain's CDR3 is CASSPRTSGTRNEQFF. The CDR3 DNA follows: TGTGCCAGCAGCCCCAGGACTAGCGGGACTCGTAATGAGCAGTTCTTC. The rearrangement joins TRBV11-2 to TRBJ2-1; 12 positions match TRBD2. CDR3 length equals 16 residues. CDR1 and CDR2 (germline): SGHAT, FQNNGV. After removal of 5 bases from V and 7 bases from J, the junction contained 9 bases not matched to a gene.